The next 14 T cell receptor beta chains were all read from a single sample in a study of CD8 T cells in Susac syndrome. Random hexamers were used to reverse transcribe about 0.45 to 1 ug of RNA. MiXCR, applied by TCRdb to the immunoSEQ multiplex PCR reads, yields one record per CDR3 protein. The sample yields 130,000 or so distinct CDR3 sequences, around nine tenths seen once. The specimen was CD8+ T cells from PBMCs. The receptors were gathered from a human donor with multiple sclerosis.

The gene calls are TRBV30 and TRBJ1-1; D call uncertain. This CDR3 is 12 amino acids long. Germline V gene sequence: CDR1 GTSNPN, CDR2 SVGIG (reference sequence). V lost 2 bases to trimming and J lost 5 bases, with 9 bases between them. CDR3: CAWSPVGTEAFF. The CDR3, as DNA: TGTGCCTGGAGTCCCGTGGGAACTGAAGCTTTCTTT. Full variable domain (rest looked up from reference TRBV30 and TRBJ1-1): SQTIHQWPATLVQPVGSPLSLECTVEGTSNPNLYWYRQAAGRGLQLLFYSVGIGQISSEVPQNLSASRPQDRQFILSSKKLLLSDSGFYLCAWSPVGTEAFFGQGTRLTVV.

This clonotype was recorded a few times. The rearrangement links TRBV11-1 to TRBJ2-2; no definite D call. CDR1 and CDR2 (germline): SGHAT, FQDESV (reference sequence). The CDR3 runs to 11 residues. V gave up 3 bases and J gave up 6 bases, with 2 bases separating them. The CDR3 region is CASSFPGELFF. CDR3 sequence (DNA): TGTGCCAGCAGCTTCCCCGGGGAGCTGTTTTTT.

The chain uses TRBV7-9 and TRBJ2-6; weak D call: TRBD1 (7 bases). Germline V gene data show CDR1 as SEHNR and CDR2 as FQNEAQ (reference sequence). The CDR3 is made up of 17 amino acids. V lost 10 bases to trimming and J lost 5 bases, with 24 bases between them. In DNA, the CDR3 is TGTGCCATCACGTCCAGGGGGGAACGGGGCTGGGCCAACGTCCTGACTTTC. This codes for CAITSRGERGWANVLTF.

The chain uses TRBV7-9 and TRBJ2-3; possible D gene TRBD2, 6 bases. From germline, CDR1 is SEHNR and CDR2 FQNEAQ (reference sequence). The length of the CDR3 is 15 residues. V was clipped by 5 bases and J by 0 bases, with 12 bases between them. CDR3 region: CASSGEDGSTDTQYF. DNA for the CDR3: TGTGCCAGCAGCGGGGAGGACGGTAGCACAGATACGCAGTATTTT. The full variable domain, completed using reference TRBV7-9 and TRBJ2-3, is DTGVSQNPRHKITKRGQNVTFRCDPISEHNRLYWYRQTLGQGPEFLTYFQNEAQLEKSRLLSDRFSAERPKGSFSTLEIQRTEQGDSAMYLCASSGEDGSTDTQYFGPGTRLTVL.

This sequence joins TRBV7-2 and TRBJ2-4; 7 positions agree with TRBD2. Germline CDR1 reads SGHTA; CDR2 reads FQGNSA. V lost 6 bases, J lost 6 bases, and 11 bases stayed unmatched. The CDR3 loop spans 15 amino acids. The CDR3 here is CASRINRDYLNIQYF. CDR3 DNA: TGTGCCAGCAGGATCAATCGGGACTACCTAAACATTCAGTACTTC.

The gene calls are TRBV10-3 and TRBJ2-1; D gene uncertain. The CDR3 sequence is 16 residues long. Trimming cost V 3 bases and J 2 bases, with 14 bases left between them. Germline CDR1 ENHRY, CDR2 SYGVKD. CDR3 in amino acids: CAISDPTFLPYNEQFF. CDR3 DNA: TGTGCCATCAGTGACCCAACCTTCCTGCCCTACAATGAGCAGTTCTTC.

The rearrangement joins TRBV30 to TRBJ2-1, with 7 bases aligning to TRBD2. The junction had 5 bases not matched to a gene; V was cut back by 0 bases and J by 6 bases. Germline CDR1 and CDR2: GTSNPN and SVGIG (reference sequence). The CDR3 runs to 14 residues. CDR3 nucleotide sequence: TGTGCCTGGAGTGTGGGAGGGCCCGGCAATGAGCAGTTCTTC. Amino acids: CAWSVGGPGNEQFF.

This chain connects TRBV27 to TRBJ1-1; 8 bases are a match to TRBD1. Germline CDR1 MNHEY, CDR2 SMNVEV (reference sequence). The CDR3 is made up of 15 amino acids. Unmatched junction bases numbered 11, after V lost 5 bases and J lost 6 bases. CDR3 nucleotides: TGTGCCAGCAGTCCGACGGGCAGGGGGCAGCCTGAAGCTTTCTTT. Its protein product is CASSPTGRGQPEAFF.

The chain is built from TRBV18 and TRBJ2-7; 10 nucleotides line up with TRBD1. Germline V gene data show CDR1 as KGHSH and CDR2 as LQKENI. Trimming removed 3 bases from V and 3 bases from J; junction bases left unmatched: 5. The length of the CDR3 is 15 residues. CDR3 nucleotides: TGTGCCAGCTCACCGCCCGGGACAGGGGTCTACGAGCAGTACTTC. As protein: CASSPPGTGVYEQYF.

Here the CDR3 DNA reads TGCGCCAGCAGCCAGTTGGGGGGTAACACTGAAGCTTTCTTT. It codes for CASSQLGGNTEAFF. The chain employs TRBV4-1 and TRBJ1-1; weak D call: TRBD1 (5 bases). Trimming left V 3 bases short and J 2 bases short, with 10 bases between. This CDR3 comprises 14 residues. From germline, CDR1 is MGHRA and CDR2 YSYEKL.

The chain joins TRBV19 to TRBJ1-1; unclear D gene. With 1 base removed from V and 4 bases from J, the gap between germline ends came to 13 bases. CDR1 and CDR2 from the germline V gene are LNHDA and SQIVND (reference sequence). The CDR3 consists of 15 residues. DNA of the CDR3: TGTGCCAGTAGTATAGTACAGACTACGTTCACTGAAGCTTTCTTT. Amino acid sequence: CASSIVQTTFTEAFF. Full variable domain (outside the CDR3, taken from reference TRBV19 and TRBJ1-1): DGGITQSPKYLFRKEGQNVTLSCEQNLNHDAMYWYRQDPGQGLRLIYYSQIVNDFQKGDIAEGYSVSREKKESFPLTVTSAQKNPTAFYLCASSIVQTTFTEAFFGQGTRLTVV.

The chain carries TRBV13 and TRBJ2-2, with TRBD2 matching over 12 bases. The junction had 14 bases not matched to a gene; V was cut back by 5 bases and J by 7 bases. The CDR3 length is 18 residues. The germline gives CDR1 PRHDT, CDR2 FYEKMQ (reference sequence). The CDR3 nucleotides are TGTGCCAGCAGCGGCGGGACTAGCGGGCTTGTTTTCCACGGGGAGCTGTTTTTT. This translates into CASSGGTSGLVFHGELFF.

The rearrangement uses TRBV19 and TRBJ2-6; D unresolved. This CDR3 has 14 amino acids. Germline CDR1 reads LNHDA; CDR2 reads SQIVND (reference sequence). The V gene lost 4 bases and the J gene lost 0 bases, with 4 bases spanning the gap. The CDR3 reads CASSRSSGANVLTF. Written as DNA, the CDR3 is TGTGCCAGTAGTAGGAGCTCTGGGGCCAACGTCCTGACTTTC.

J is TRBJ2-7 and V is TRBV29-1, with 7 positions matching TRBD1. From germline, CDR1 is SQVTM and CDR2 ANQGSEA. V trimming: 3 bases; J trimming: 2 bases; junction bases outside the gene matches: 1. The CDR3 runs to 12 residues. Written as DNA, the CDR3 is TGCAGCGTTGAGACAGGGACCTACGAGCAGTACTTC. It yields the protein CSVETGTYEQYF.